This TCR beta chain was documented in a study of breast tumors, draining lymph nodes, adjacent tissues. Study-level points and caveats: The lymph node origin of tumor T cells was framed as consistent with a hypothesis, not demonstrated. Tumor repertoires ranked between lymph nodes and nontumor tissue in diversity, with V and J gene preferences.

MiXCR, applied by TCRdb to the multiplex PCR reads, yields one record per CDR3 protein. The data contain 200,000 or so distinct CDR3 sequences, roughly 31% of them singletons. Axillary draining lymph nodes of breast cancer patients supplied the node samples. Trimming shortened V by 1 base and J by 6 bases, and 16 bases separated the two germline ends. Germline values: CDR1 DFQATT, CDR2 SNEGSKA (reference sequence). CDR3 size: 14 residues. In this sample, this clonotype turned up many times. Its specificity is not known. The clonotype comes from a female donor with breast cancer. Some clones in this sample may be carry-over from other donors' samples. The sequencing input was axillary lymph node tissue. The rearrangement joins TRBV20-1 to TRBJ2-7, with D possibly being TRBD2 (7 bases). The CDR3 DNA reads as TGCAGTGCTAGAGGTGGGGGGGGGCAGCGCGAGCAGTACTTC. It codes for CSARGGGGQREQYF.